This TCR beta chain is from a study of T cells after posttransplantation cyclophosphamide. The CDR3 sequence is 15 residues long. The V gene's germline CDR1 is SGDLS and CDR2 YYNGEE. Germline trimming cut 2 bases from V and 4 bases from J; bases unmatched to any gene: 6. Data came from immunoSEQ multiplex PCR; TCRdb stores just in-frame clones and leaves some out. The sample carries 4,000 or so clones, about 81% recorded once. Busulfan-fludarabine conditioning, marrow transplant, and cyclophosphamide on days +3 and +4 were administered. The input for sequencing was PBMCs, taken after an allogeneic stem cell transplant with post-transplant cyclophosphamide. The sequence came from a female patient aged 50-65 years who received an allogeneic stem cell transplant from a related donor, was CMV-positive, and had no GVHD. Some T cells may have originated in the graft donor. The chain employs TRBV9 and TRBJ1-1; 9 bases fit TRBD1. CDR3 DNA: TGTGCCAGCAGCGTCGCACAGGGGGCGCTCACTGAAGCTTTCTTT. Amino acids: CASSVAQGALTEAFF. Drawing the rest from reference TRBV9 and TRBJ1-1, the complete variable domain is DSGVTQTPKHLITATGQRVTLRCSPRSGDLSVYWYQQSLDQGLQFLIQYYNGEERAKGNILERFSAQQFPDLHSELNLSSLELGDSALYFCASSVAQGALTEAFFGQGTRLTVV.